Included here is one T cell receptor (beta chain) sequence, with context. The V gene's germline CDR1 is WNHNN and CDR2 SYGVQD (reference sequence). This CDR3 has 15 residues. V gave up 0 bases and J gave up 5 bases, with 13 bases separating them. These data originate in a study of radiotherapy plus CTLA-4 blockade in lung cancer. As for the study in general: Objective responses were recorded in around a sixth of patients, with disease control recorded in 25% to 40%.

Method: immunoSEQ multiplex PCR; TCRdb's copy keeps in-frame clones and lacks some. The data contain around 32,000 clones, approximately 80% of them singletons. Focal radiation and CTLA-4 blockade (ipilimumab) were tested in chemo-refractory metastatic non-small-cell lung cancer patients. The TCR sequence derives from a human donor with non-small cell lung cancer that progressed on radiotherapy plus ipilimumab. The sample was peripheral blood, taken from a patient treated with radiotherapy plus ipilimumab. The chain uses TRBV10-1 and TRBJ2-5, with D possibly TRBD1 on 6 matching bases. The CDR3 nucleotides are TGCGCCAGCAGTGAGTCAAGGGGGTCGGGCGAGACCCAGTACTTC. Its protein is CASSESRGSGETQYF.